These 16 T cell receptor beta chains share one sample of origin, sequenced in a study of T-cell memory formation after mild COVID-19. Each CDR3 protein is one row after TCRdb ran MiXCR on the 5' RACE reads. The data show about 68,000 distinct CDR3 sequences, with approximately 16% seen just once and roughly 33% held by the top ten. The sequencing input was PBMCs or a T cell subset sorted from them (not recorded which). These receptors were taken from an adult woman who had mild COVID-19 (a few samples of this study predate the infection). Cell type and time point are not known.

This clonotype was seen a few times. The chain carries TRBV12-3 or TRBV12-4 and TRBJ2-1; weak D call: TRBD1 (5 bases). V gave up 7 bases and J gave up 0 bases, with 13 bases separating them. The CDR3 consists of 15 residues. CDR3 amino acids: CASTLDSSSYNEQFF. The CDR3 nucleotides are TGTGCCAGCACCCTCGACAGTAGCTCCTACAATGAGCAGTTCTTC.

The CDR3 DNA sequence: TGTGCCACCAGCAGCACCGGGGAGCTGTTTTTT. Its translation: CATSSTGELFF. The chain combines TRBV15 with TRBJ2-2, with no clear D. The CDR3 extends over 11 amino acids. With 3 bases removed from V and 4 bases from J, the gap between germline ends came to 0 bases. Germline V gene data show CDR1 as LNHNV and CDR2 as YYDKDF (reference sequence). The variable domain in full, completed from reference TRBV15 and TRBJ2-2, reads DAMVIQNPRYQVTQFGKPVTLSCSQTLNHNVMYWYQQKSSQAPKLLFHYYDKDFNNEADTPDNFQSRRPNTSFCFLDIRSPGLGDTAMYLCATSSTGELFFGEGSRLTVL.

This clonotype has ten or more counts. The chain joins TRBV7-2 to TRBJ2-7, with TRBD1 identical over 9 bases. Looked up from germline, CDR1 is SGHTA and CDR2 is FQGNSA. The CDR3 covers 13 residues. V trimming: 5 bases; J trimming: 4 bases; junction bases outside the gene matches: 3. CDR3 DNA: TGTGCCAGCAGCCCTGGGACAGGGTACGAGCAGTACTTC. It codes for CASSPGTGYEQYF.

The genes are TRBV29-1 and TRBJ1-2; TRBD1 might be the D (6 bases). Trimming cost V 3 bases and J 4 bases, with 15 bases left between them. In germline, CDR1 is SQVTM, CDR2 ANQGSEA. This CDR3 spans 14 amino acids. The CDR3 sequence: CSVDVGGVAYGYTF. The CDR3 region has the DNA TGCAGCGTTGATGTAGGGGGGGTCGCCTATGGCTACACCTTC.

This clonotype was seen a few times. The rearrangement uses TRBV9 and TRBJ1-1; D remains unclear. Germline V gene sequence: CDR1 SGDLS, CDR2 YYNGEE. The CDR3 consists of 14 residues. Trimming took off 0 bases at V and 4 bases at J, with 10 bases between the two ends. Here the CDR3 DNA reads TGTGCCAGCAGCGTAGTTTGGGTTCCCACTGAAGCTTTCTTT. It codes for CASSVVWVPTEAFF.

In this sample, this clonotype turned up a few times. The chain employs TRBV15 and TRBJ1-1; the match to TRBD1 covers 7 bases. CDR1 is LNHNV, CDR2 YYDKDF, per germline (reference sequence). The CDR3 has 14 residues. V shed 5 bases, J shed 1 base, and the junction held 4 bases outside the gene matches. Written as DNA, the CDR3 is TGTGCCACCAGCCGGACAGGTACGAACACTGAAGCTTTCTTT. Its protein product is CATSRTGTNTEAFF.

This clonotype has just a few counts. The chain is built from TRBV9 and TRBJ2-7; possible D gene TRBD2, 6 bases. There are 14 residues in the CDR3. V lost 3 bases and J lost 0, with 10 bases in between. Germline CDR1 reads SGDLS; CDR2 reads YYNGEE. The CDR3 reads CASSAGATSYEQYF. The CDR3 DNA is TGTGCCAGCAGCGCGGGAGCCACCTCCTACGAGCAGTACTTC.

This clonotype was picked up many times. The V call is TRBV6-5, the J call TRBJ1-2; TRBD1 matches 9 bases. The CDR3 is 16 residues long. V lost 10 bases, J lost 6 bases, and 18 bases stayed unmatched. The germline V gene has CDR1 MNHEY and CDR2 SVGAGI. This CDR3 reads CATGYPPAGQGHGYTF. DNA for the CDR3: TGTGCCACGGGGTACCCACCGGCGGGACAGGGTCATGGCTACACCTTC.

The chain joins TRBV10-3 to TRBJ2-1, with D hard to call. This CDR3 contains 15 residues. Germline CDR1 reads ENHRY; CDR2 reads SYGVKD. Trimming pared 3 bases from V and 2 bases from J, leaving 11 bases between. The CDR3 DNA is TGTGCCATCAGTGAAAGGTCCTCGCCCTACAATGAGCAGTTCTTC. It is translated as CAISERSSPYNEQFF.

The chain is built from TRBV15 and TRBJ1-5; D call uncertain. Trimming removed 0 bases from V and 3 bases from J, with 9 bases in between. CDR3 length: 15 residues. CDR1 is LNHNV and CDR2 is YYDKDF in the germline V gene (reference sequence). CDR3 sequence: CATSREGSYNQPQHF. CDR3 sequence (DNA): TGTGCCACCAGCAGAGAAGGTAGCTACAATCAGCCCCAGCATTTT.

The chain carries TRBV29-1 and TRBJ2-2; 9 bases are a match to TRBD1. Looked up from germline, CDR1 is SQVTM and CDR2 is ANQGSEA. The CDR3 sequence is 13 residues long. Unmatched junction bases numbered 0, after V lost 4 bases and J lost 3 bases. CDR3 sequence: CSVGTGDTGELFF. In DNA, the CDR3 is TGCAGCGTTGGGACAGGGGACACCGGGGAGCTGTTTTTT.

This clonotype was counted between two and nine times. V is TRBV27 and J is TRBJ1-2; D not resolved. Germline-derived CDR1 and CDR2 are MNHEY and SMNVEV (reference sequence). The CDR3 loop spans 13 amino acids. Trimming took off 8 bases at V and 4 bases at J, with 14 bases between the two ends. CDR3 DNA sequence: TGTGCCAGCGGGCCTAGAACTAGCTATGGCTACACCTTC. It specifies CASGPRTSYGYTF.

This clonotype has just a few counts. This chain links TRBV4-3 with TRBJ1-6; 9 bases agree with TRBD1. The CDR3 contains 14 residues. Per the germline V gene, CDR1 is LGHNA and CDR2 is YSLEER. The trim removed 4 bases at V and 11 bases at J, leaving 6 bases unmatched. CDR3 in DNA: TGCGCCAGCAGCCTGGGACAGGGTTCGACACCCCTCCACTTT. It yields the protein CASSLGQGSTPLHF.

The chain employs TRBV7-2 and TRBJ1-4, with unresolved D. Trimming removed 5 bases at V and 2 bases at J, with 12 bases between. CDR3 size: 15 residues. Germline V gene data show CDR1 as SGHTA and CDR2 as FQGNSA. The CDR3, as DNA: TGTGCCAGCAGCCGTTTGGTGGGCACTAATGAAAAACTGTTTTTT. Translating it yields CASSRLVGTNEKLFF.

This chain uses TRBV5-1 with TRBJ2-7; D is perhaps TRBD1 (6 bases). The V and J ends lost 4 bases and 6 bases respectively, with 14 bases between them. Germline V gives CDR1 SGHRS, CDR2 YFSETQ. This CDR3 is built from 13 residues. This CDR3 reads CASSLGTLGEQYF. DNA of the CDR3: TGCGCCAGCAGCCTCGGGACATTGGGCGAGCAGTACTTC.

The chain couples TRBV4-1 to TRBJ1-4, with no clear D. The CDR3 covers 16 residues. Per germline, CDR1 MGHRA and CDR2 YSYEKL. Between the trimmed V and J ends, which lost 3 bases and 0 bases, there was a span of 11 bases. CDR3 nucleotides: TGCGCCAGCAGCCATAACGGAGCTGCAACTAATGAAAAACTGTTTTTT. Translation: CASSHNGAATNEKLFF.